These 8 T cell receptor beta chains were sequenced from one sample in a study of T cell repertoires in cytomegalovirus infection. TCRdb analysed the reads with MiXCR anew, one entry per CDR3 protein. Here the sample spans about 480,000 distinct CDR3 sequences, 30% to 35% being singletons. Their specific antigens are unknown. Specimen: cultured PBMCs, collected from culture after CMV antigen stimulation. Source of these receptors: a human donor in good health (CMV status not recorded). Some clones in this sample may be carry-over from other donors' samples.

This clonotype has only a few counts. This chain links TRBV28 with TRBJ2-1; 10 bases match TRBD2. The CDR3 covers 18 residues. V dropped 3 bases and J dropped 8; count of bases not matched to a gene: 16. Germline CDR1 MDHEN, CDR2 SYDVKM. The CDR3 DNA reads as TGTGCCAGCAGTTTCAATCTAGCGGGAGCGGTGTTTAGGCATGAGCAGTTCTTC. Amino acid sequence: CASSFNLAGAVFRHEQFF.

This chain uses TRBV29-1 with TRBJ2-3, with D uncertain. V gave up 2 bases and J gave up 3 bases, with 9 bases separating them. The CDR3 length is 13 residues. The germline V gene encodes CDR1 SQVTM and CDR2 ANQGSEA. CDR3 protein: CSVETRFTDTQYF. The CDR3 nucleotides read TGCAGCGTTGAAACCAGATTTACAGATACGCAGTATTTT.

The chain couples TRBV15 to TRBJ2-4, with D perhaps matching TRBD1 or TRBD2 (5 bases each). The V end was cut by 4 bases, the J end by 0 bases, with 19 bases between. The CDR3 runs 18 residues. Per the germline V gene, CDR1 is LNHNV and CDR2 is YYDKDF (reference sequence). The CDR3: CATSKAGTGRSAKNIQYF. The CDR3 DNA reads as TGTGCCACCAGCAAAGCCGGGACGGGGAGATCAGCCAAAAACATTCAGTACTTC.

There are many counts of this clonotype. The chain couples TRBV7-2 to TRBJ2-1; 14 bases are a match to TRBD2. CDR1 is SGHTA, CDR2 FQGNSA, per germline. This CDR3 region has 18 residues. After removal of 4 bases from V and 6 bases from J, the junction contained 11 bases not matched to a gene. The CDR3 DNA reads TGTGCCAGCAGCTGGGGGACTAGCGGGAGCCCCAGGTCCAATGAGCAGTTCTTC. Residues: CASSWGTSGSPRSNEQFF.

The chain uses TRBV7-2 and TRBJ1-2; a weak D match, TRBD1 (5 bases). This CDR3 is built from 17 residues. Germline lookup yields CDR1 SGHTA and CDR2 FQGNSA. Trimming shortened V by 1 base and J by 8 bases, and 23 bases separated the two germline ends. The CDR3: CASSLEIGGSQLGGYTF. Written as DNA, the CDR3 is TGTGCCAGCAGCTTAGAAATCGGGGGGTCTCAACTAGGGGGCTACACCTTC.

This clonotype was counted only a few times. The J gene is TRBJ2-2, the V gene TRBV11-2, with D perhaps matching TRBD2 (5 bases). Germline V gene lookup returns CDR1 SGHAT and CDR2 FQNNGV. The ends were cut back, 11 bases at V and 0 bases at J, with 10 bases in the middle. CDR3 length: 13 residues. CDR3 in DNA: TGTGCCGAACGGGGAGCGAACACCGGGGAGCTGTTTTTT. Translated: CAERGANTGELFF.

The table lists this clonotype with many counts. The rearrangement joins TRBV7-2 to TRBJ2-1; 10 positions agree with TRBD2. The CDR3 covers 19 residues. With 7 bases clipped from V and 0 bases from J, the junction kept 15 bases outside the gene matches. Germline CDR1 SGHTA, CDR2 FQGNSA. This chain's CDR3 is CASTSRVLAGVGSYNEQFF. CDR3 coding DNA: TGTGCCAGCACCTCTAGGGTTCTAGCGGGAGTCGGCTCCTACAATGAGCAGTTCTTC.

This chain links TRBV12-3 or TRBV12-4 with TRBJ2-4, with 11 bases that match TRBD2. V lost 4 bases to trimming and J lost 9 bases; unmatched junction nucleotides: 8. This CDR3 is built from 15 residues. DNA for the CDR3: TGTGCCAGCAGTTACAGGACTAGCGGGTCAATCATTCAGTACTTC. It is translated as CASSYRTSGSIIQYF.